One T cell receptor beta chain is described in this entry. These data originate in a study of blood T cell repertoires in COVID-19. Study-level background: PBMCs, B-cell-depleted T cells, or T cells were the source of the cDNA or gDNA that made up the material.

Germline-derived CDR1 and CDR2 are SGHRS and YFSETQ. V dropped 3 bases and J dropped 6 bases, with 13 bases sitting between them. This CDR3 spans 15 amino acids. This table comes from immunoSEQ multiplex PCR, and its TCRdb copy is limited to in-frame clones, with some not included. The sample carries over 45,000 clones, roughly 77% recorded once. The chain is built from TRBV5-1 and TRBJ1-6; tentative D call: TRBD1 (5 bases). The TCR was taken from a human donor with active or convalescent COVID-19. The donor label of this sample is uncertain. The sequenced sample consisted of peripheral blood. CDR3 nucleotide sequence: TGCGCCAGCAGCTATCAGGGCAACTTTAATTCACCCCTCCACTTT. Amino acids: CASSYQGNFNSPLHF.